This TCR beta chain was sequenced in a study of cytomegalovirus exposure and HLA in healthy donors (dated by TCRdb to 2017 to 2019). Study-level background: In an earlier analysis of under 600 of the donors, under 300 Gb of sequence data and 95 million to 130 million unique TCR beta sequences from about 190 million T cells were reported. An early release that covered about 640 HLA-typed donors contained 250 to 350 gigabases of sequencing data and 70 million to 100 million unique TCR sequences. The genetic ancestry cluster associated with self-reported Caucasian donors included 80% to 90% of the roughly 390 genotyped donors. The study was designed to test whether signatures of past pathogen exposure could be identified by cataloging public T cell receptors. The T cell repertoires of some 700 subjects were profiled by immunosequencing and related to cytomegalovirus serostatus. Besides the first cohort of more than 650 subjects, a separate validation cohort made up of about 120 different subjects was used. To predict cytomegalovirus infection status, the study brought together high-throughput TCR immunosequencing, statistical association of individual TCRs with disease status, and machine learning. In a later analysis, previously published TCR beta repertoires from 600 to 850 donors were re-analyzed and high-resolution HLA genotyping was added so that TCR occurrence patterns could be studied. Rather than using new phenotypic data, the later analysis identified candidate immune exposures from TCR beta sequences and from how often those sequences occurred across donors. To decide whether each TCR beta V gene segment behaved as functional or pseudogenic, an earlier analysis of several hundred of the donors relied on high-throughput TCR beta sequencing. Donor age, sex, ethnicity and CMV serostatus were compiled alongside the repertoire data. Genome-wide SNP genotypes for about 55% of the roughly 670 donors were used in a later genetic analysis, which treated that subset as a discovery cohort. Every repertoire in the discovery cohort had been generated on one and the same sequencing platform. HLA typing covered class I and class II loci at four-digit resolution. Typing coverage differed by locus: A, B, C, DRB1 and DQB1 were typed in about 620-640 donors, DQA1 in about 510, DPA1 in 600 to 610, and DPB1 in 400 to 490. A handful of DR-DQ haplotypes were handled as single units for association and clustering because linkage in the cohort was strong. Across approximately 400 genotyped donors of the cohort, an average of approximately 220,000 unique TCR beta nucleotide sequences per donor were sequenced, and approximately 19% of those sequences were non-productive.

Notes on this clone: It has no known antigen specificity. Base qualities are missing; no much larger clone stands one base away.

V gives up 6 bases and J gives up 3 bases, and the segment between their germline ends measures 15 bases. From cysteine to phenylalanine, the CDR3 is 15 amino acids long. Only the CDR3 part of the read is kept: 45 bases, read in frame from the first base. As encoded in the germline V gene (reference sequence), CDR1 is MNHNY while CDR2 is SVGAGI. What the study reported, not specific to this receptor: In vitro tests confirmed that a few of the cytomegalovirus-associated TCR beta chains recognize cytomegalovirus antigens. The classifier was reported to diagnose cytomegalovirus status with high specificity and sensitivity in both the original and validation cohorts. Most TCR sequences were observed very rarely across donors, whereas some public TCRs were present in many individuals. In an earlier analysis of a few hundred of the donors, most TCR beta V segments were observed in productive rearrangements about 87% or about 30% of the time, broadly matching IMGT annotations. Most CMV-associated TCR beta chains appeared to be HLA-restricted in a later analysis, and the HLA associations seemed to be driven largely by CMV exposure. Because counts were too low, 15 to 20 rarely observed V segments, including chromosome 9 orphons, were left out of the earlier analysis of a few hundred of the donors. In this cohort, only TCR beta chains were sequenced, and detectable features were limited by the absence of alpha or paired-chain data. Because the 87-base-pair reads could not distinguish some IMGT-functional V segments, including TRBV6-2 and TRBV6-3, those segments were excluded. According to a later genetic analysis, donors in an Asian-associated ancestry cluster had fewer N-insertions in productive TCRs than the roughly 660-donor mean. In a later analysis, the rate of TCR association differed among HLA loci, with DRB1 alleles having the most associated TCRs and HLA-C alleles having the fewest. Several of the top co-occurrence clusters appeared to be linked to parvovirus B19, influenza, CMV and Epstein-Barr virus, according to a later analysis. Because HLA typing was missing for some donors at each locus, association tests included only the typed subset. In a later analysis, HLA-associated TCR beta chains showed more clonal expansion and lower generation probabilities than non-associated chains that were equally common. A further reported finding was that TCR beta sequences accurately predicted the HLA-A and HLA-B alleles for most subjects in the first cohort. Linkage disequilibrium might explain the correlated functional status among segregating V segments, but an unknown experimental factor could not be ruled out. At a false discovery rate of 0.05, a later analysis linked 16,951 TCR beta sequences to specific HLA alleles. When HLA alleles, especially DR and DQ, strongly co-occurred, attributing TCR associations to individual alleles was difficult. A cluster of highly shared sequence variants was judged likely to represent a technical artifact of the sequencing pipeline. Roughly uniform sequencing depth across donors was assumed in presence/absence analyses, although this assumption may not hold. The only immune exposure information available for the cohort was CMV serostatus. The authors suggested that the approach could potentially be extended to other disease states and immunological phenotypes. V-gene and J-gene trimming of TCR beta chains was associated with a missense DCLRE1C variant in a later genetic analysis, and the association was replicated in an independent cohort. The study listed around 160 TCR beta chains as associated with cytomegalovirus.

The cohort consisted of more than 650 healthy bone marrow donors. Cohort members were all nominally healthy when sampled, although unrecorded immune exposures were likely present. The donor tested CMV seronegative and was one of the 352 seronegative cohort members. A peripheral blood sample was collected from each donor, and TCR beta sequencing was performed on peripheral blood mononuclear cells. Genomic DNA extraction from the blood cell samples was performed with the Qiagen DNeasy Blood Extraction Kit. Library prep was done by the immunoSEQ multiplex PCR assay. The multiplex PCR relied on a mix of 60 forward primers for TCR Vbeta segments and 13 reverse primers for TCR Jbeta segments. The CDR3 region of rearranged TCR beta genes was amplified from genomic DNA by a multiplex PCR assay. Amplified TCR beta libraries were sequenced as 87-base-pair reads on the Illumina HiSeq System. The original pipeline was this. In a later analysis, some 80 million unique TCR beta chains were counted across the approximately 670 repertoires, and roughly 11 million of these chains were shared by at least two donors. To remove PCR and sequencing errors, raw reads were error-corrected and collapsed into unique sequences using a nearest-neighbor algorithm that merged closely related sequences. CDR3 sequences were aligned to IMGT reference sequences to assign V, D and J gene segments. Each retained sequence needed at least a six-nucleotide match to both a V gene segment and a J gene segment. A rearrangement was called productive if the CDR3 had no stop codons and remained in frame with V and J, and every other rearrangement was called non-productive. Following IMGT convention, CDR3 was defined as the stretch from the second conserved V-encoded cysteine to the conserved J-encoded phenylalanine. Sequences without an unambiguous match to a single V gene segment were excluded from the earlier analysis of about 600 of the donors. In an earlier analysis of several hundred of the donors, a V segment was called functional when productive rearrangements were above 56.7%, and segregating when the standard deviation between donors exceeded 5%. A statistical classification framework was developed to diagnose cytomegalovirus status using the catalog of TCR beta chain sequences. In a later analysis, V and J genes were assigned by comparing TCR nucleotide sequences against IMGT/GENE-DB human TR gene sequences. Using the TCRdist pipeline, a later analysis assigned CDR3 sequences along with most-parsimonious VDJ recombination scenarios. In a later analysis, every TCR beta chain was defined by the combination of its CDR3 amino acid sequence and its V-gene family, and reads without a unique V-gene family were dropped. To address suspected cross-contamination and a sequencing artifact, a later analysis removed 550 to 750 highly shared, low-generation-probability nucleotide sequences. In a later analysis, a clonal expansion index was calculated for each public chain from normalized within-repertoire ranks of inferred template counts. Generation probabilities in a later analysis came from a VDJ recombination model fitted to out-of-frame rearrangements, and those results were checked against IGoR. A later analysis scored TCR-TCR, TCR-HLA and TCR-CMV co-occurrence with hypergeometric tests, applying a repertoire-size bias correction to TCR pairs. To estimate false discovery rates, a later analysis permuted the HLA or CMV assignments 20 times. A later analysis grouped co-occurring TCRs with DBSCAN, adding TCRdist sequence similarity when clustering within HLA-allele-positive subsets. Repertoires with fewer than 30,000 or more than 120,000 public chains were left out of co-occurrence clustering, as were a few repertoires with anomalous nucleotide sharing. What TCRdb holds here is the immuneACCESS table cut down to in-frame rearrangements. Part of the clones is not present; checked against another copy, under half of the missing clones reflect an unresolved V gene, and the others are unexplained. Clonal size and the V and J genes are those of that table, whereas D and trimming came from the DNA. Here the sample has about 60,000 clones; about 82% occur a single time. 1.5% to 2% of the sample is in the top ten clones.

The source material was PBMCs. This TCR came from a man younger than 40 in good health and CMV-seronegative. The chain uses TRBV6-6 and TRBJ2-1, and perhaps TRBD2 as D gene, on 5 matching bases. The CDR3 here reads CASRGRAVNYNEQFF. DNA sequence: TGTGCCAGCAGGGGTCGAGCGGTGAACTACAATGAGCAGTTCTTC.